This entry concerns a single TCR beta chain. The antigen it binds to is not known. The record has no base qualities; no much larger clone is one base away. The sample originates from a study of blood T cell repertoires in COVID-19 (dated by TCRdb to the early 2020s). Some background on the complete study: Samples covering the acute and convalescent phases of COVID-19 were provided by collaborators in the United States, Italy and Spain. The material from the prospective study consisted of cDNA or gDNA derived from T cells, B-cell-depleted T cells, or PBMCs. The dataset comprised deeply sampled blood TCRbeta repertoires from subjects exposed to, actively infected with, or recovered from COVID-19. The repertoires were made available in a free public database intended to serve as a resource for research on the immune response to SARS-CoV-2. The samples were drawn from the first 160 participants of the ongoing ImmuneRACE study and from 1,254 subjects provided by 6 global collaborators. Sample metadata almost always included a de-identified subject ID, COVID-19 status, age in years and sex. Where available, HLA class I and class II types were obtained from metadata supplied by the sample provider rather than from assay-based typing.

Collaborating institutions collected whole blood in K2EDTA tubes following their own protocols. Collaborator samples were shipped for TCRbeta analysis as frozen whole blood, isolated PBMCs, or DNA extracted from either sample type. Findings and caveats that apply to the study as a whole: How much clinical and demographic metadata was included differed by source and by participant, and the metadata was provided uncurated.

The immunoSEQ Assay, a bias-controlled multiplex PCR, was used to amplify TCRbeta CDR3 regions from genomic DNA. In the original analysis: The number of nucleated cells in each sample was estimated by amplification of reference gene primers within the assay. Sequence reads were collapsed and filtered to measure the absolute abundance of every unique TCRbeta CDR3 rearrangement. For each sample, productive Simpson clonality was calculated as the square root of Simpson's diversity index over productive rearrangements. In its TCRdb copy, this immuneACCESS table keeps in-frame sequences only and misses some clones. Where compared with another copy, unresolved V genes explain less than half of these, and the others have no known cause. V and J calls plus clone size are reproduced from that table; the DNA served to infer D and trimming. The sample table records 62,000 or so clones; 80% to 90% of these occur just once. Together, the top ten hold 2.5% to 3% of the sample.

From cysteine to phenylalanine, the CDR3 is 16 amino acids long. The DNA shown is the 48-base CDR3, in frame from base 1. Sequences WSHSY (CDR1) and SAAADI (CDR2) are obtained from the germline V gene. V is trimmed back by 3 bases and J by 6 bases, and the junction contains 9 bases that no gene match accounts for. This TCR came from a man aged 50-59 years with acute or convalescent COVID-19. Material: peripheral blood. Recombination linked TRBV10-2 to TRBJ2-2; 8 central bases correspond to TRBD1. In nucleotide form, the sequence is TGCGCCAGCAGTGAACCAGGGGGCCCAGACCCCGGGGAGCTGTTTTTT. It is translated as CASSEPGGPDPGELFF.